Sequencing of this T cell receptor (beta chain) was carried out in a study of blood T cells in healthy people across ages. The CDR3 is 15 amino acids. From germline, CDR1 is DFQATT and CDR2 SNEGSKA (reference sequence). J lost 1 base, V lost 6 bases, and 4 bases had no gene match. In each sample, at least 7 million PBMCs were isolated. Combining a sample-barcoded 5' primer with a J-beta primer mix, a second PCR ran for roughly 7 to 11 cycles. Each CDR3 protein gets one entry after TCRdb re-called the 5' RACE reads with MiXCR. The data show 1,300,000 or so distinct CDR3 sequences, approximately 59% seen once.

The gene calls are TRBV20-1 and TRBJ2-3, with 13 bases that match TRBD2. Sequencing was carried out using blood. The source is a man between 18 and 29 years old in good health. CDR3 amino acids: CSAPGLAGGTDTQYF. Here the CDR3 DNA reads TGCAGTGCCCCCGGACTAGCGGGGGGCACAGATACGCAGTATTTT.